This T cell receptor (beta chain) was recovered during a study of CD8+CD57+ T cells in acquired aplastic anemia. Whole-study context: Sorted CD4+ and CD8+ cells yielded about 2.9 ug of DNA on average. There were 11 million or so reads, on average, for CD4+ cells from healthy donors. General study findings and limits: Patients and controls had in common 25 to 30 CD8+ CDR3 sequences.

J was trimmed by 2 bases and V by 5 bases; bases with no gene match: 4. Germline CDR1 and CDR2: SNHLY and FYNNEI. CDR3 length: 14 amino acids. As concerns this clonotype: Its antigen is unknown.

The template for TCR beta VDJ and CDR3 sequence profiling was genomic DNA. TCRdb called the reads again in MiXCR, with one record for every CDR3 protein. The sample yields hundreds of thousands of distinct CDR3 sequences, about 70% seen once. This clonotype originated in a human donor in good health, serving as a control. Sequencing was performed on sorted CD4+, CD8+, or CD8+CD57+ T cells (not recorded which) from PBMCs. The gene calls are TRBV2 and TRBJ2-3; 7 bases fit TRBD1. This CDR3 reads CASSRDRATDTQYF. The CDR3 coding sequence is TGTGCCAGCAGTAGAGACAGGGCCACAGATACGCAGTATTTT.